These 13 T cell receptor beta chains share one sample of origin, sequenced in a study of T cell repertoires in cytomegalovirus infection. TCRdb analysed the reads with MiXCR anew, one entry per CDR3 protein. The data show approximately 630,000 distinct CDR3 sequences, with approximately 24% seen just once and approximately 8.2% held by the top ten. Sequenced: CD8+ T cells from PBMCs. The receptors originated from a human donor in good health (CMV status not recorded). Some clones in this sample may be carry-over from other donors' samples.

CDR3: CASSQLLAPMGDTQYF. DNA of the CDR3: TGTGCCAGCAGCCAACTCTTAGCCCCGATGGGAGATACGCAGTATTTT. The genes are TRBV14 and TRBJ2-3; D is unclear. Per the germline V gene, CDR1 is SGHDN and CDR2 is FVKESK. This CDR3 has 16 residues. V lost 2 bases and J lost 5, with 17 bases in between.

The rearrangement joins TRBV20-1 to TRBJ2-7; D may match TRBD1 or TRBD2 (5 bases each). V was cut by 0 bases and J by 5 bases, with 17 bases left in between. From germline, CDR1 is DFQATT and CDR2 SNEGSKA (reference sequence). This CDR3 region has 15 residues. Here the CDR3 DNA reads TGCAGTGCTAGAGATCGGGACGGCCCCTACCACGAGCAGTACGTC. It is translated as CSARDRDGPYHEQYV.

V is TRBV14 and J is TRBJ2-1, with no clear D. From germline, CDR1 is SGHDN and CDR2 FVKESK. Trimming removed 0 bases at V and 0 bases at J, with 12 bases between. The CDR3 runs 17 residues. For the CDR3, the DNA is TGTGCCAGCAGCCAAGATCTGTTTAGGTCCTCCTACAATGAGCAGTTCTTC. Residues: CASSQDLFRSSYNEQFF.

This chain joins TRBV28 and TRBJ2-1; 10 nucleotides agree with TRBD2. This CDR3 spans 17 amino acids. V shed 6 bases, J shed 8 bases, and the junction held 16 bases outside the gene matches. Germline V gene lookup returns CDR1 MDHEN and CDR2 SYDVKM. This CDR3 reads CASSPWGAGGPRDEQFF. In DNA form, the CDR3 reads TGTGCCAGCAGCCCGTGGGGAGCGGGGGGGCCCCGGGATGAGCAGTTCTTC.

The sample holds a few counts of this clonotype. This rearrangement joins TRBV6-5 to TRBJ1-5, with no clear D. This CDR3 has 11 amino acids. CDR1 and CDR2 (germline): MNHEY, SVGAGI. The V and J ends lost 8 bases and 7 bases respectively, with 9 bases between them. The CDR3 coding sequence is TGTGCCAGCGGCATAGGCCAGCCCCAGCATTTT. As protein: CASGIGQPQHF.

The genes are TRBV28 and TRBJ1-5; maybe TRBD1 (5 bases). The length of the CDR3 is 15 residues. The V end was cut by 2 bases, the J end by 9 bases, with 17 bases between. Germline CDR1 is MDHEN and CDR2 is SYDVKM. The CDR3 sequence is CASSLTGTRGGPQHF. DNA for the CDR3: TGTGCCAGCAGTTTAACCGGGACCCGGGGGGGGCCCCAGCATTTT. The complete variable domain, with remaining parts taken from reference TRBV28 and TRBJ1-5, reads DVKVTQSSRYLVKRTGEKVFLECVQDMDHENMFWYRQDPGLGLRLIYFSYDVKMKEKGDIPEGYSVSREKKERFSLILESASTNQTSMYLCASSLTGTRGGPQHFGDGTRLSIL.

In this sample, this clonotype turned up many times. The chain uses TRBV11-2 and TRBJ1-2; D may be TRBD1 (6 bases). Trimming left V 5 bases short and J 8 bases short, with 24 bases between. The germline V gene encodes CDR1 SGHAT and CDR2 FQNNGV. The CDR3 is 16 amino acids. CDR3: CASSELGGTSARGYTF. The CDR3 DNA is TGTGCCAGCAGCGAGCTTGGCGGGACAAGCGCTAGAGGCTACACCTTC.

The rearrangement joins TRBV15 to TRBJ2-3; 9 nucleotides line up with TRBD1. CDR1 is LNHNV and CDR2 is YYDKDF in the germline V gene (reference sequence). V dropped 0 bases and J dropped 2; count of bases not matched to a gene: 3. This CDR3 is built from 16 residues. CDR3 DNA sequence: TGTGCCACCAGCAGAGATGGGACAGGGACCACAGATACGCAGTATTTT. This translates into CATSRDGTGTTDTQYF.

Only a few counts were recorded for this clonotype. The genes are TRBV19 and TRBJ2-7; the D gene could be TRBD1 or TRBD2 (5 bases each). Germline V gives CDR1 LNHDA, CDR2 SQIVND (reference sequence). The CDR3 runs 13 residues. Deletions cut 5 bases from V and 6 bases from J, with 14 bases between. The CDR3 coding sequence is TGTGCCAGTAGTCCGGGACCTGGCGGCGAGCAGTACTTC. This gives the protein CASSPGPGGEQYF.

This clonotype has only a few counts. This chain connects TRBV5-1 to TRBJ2-3, with TRBD2 identical over 9 bases. Germline V lookup: CDR1 SGHRS, CDR2 YFSETQ. This CDR3 comprises 16 residues. V lost 3 bases, J lost 2 bases, and 7 bases stayed unmatched. The CDR3 reads CASSWGLAGTTDTQYF. CDR3 coding DNA: TGCGCCAGCAGCTGGGGGCTAGCGGGGACCACAGATACGCAGTATTTT.

Note on this clonotype: This may arise from a read error, as a much more abundant clone is one base away. The chain employs TRBV12-3 or TRBV12-4 and TRBJ2-6; D uncertain. Trimming removed 5 bases from V and 0 bases from J, with 17 bases in between. The CDR3 consists of 18 residues. CDR3 loop: CASSTSPWAGSGANVLTF. CDR3 coding DNA: TGTGCCAGCAGTACGTCCCCCTGGGCAGGCTCTGGGGCCAACGTCCTGACTTTC.

The chain is built from TRBV20-1 and TRBJ1-1; D ambiguous. This CDR3 is built from 12 residues. Trimming left V 0 bases short and J 7 bases short, with 9 bases between. Germline-derived CDR1 and CDR2 are DFQATT and SNEGSKA (reference sequence). The CDR3 sequence is CSAREIGSEAFF. The CDR3 DNA reads as TGCAGTGCTAGAGAAATTGGGAGTGAAGCTTTCTTT.

This clonotype came up many times. The rearrangement joins TRBV6-6 to TRBJ2-5; unclear D gene. There are 15 residues in the CDR3. V lost 5 bases, J lost 1 base, and 14 bases lay in between. Germline values: CDR1 MNHNY, CDR2 SVGAGI (reference sequence). The CDR3: CASSPLDKLQETQYF. CDR3 bases: TGTGCCAGCAGTCCGCTAGATAAACTCCAAGAGACCCAGTACTTC.